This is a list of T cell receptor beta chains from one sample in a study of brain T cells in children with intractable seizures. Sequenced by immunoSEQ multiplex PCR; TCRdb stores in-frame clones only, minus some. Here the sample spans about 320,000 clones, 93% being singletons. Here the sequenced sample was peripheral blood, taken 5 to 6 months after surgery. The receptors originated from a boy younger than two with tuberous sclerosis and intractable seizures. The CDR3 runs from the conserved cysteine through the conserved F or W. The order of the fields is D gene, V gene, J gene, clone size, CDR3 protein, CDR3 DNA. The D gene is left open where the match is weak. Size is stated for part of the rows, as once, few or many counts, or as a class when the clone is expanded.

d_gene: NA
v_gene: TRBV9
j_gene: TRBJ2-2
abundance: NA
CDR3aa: CASSVTGDTGELFF
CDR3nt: TGTGCCAGCAGCGTAACAGGAGACACCGGGGAGCTGTTTTTT

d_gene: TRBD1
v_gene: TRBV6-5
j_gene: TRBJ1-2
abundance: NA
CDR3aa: CASSGTGGNYGYTF
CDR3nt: TGTGCCAGCAGCGGGACAGGTGGAAACTATGGCTACACCTTC

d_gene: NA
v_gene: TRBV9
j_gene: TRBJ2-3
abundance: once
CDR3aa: CASSRGGGDTQYF
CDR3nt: TGTGCCAGCAGCCGTGGAGGAGGAGATACGCAGTATTTT

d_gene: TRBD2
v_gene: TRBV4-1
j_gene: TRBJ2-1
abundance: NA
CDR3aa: CASSLLGLAGYNEQFF
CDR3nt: TGCGCCAGCAGCCTTTTGGGACTAGCGGGTTACAATGAGCAGTTCTTC

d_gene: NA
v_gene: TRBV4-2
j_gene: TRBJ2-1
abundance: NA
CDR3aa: CASSQARPSYNEQFF
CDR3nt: TGTGCCAGCAGCCAAGCCCGTCCATCCTACAATGAGCAGTTCTTC

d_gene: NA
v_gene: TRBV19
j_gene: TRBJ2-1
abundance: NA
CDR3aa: CASSISTYNEQFF
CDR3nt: TGTGCCAGTAGTATATCAACCTACAATGAGCAGTTCTTC

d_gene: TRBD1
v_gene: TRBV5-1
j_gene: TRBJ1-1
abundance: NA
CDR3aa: CASSETGRATEAFF
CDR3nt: TGCGCCAGCAGTGAGACAGGGCGGGCCACTGAAGCTTTCTTT

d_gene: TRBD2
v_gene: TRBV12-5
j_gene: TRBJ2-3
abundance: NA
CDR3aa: CASGPGLAGADTQYF
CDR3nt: TGTGCTAGTGGGCCGGGACTAGCGGGAGCAGATACGCAGTATTTT

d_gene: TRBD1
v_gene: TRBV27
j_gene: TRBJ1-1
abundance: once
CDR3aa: CAARQTYLTGYYEAFF
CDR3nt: TGTGCCGCACGTCAGACCTATTTGACAGGGTATTATGAAGCTTTCTTT

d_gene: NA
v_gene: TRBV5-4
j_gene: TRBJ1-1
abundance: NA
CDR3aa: CASSLYRNTEAFF
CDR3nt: TGTGCCAGCAGCTTGTACAGGAACACTGAAGCTTTCTTT

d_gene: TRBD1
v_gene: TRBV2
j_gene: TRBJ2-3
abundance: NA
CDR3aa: CATGQDFTDTQYF
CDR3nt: TGTGCCACTGGACAGGATTTCACAGATACGCAGTATTTT

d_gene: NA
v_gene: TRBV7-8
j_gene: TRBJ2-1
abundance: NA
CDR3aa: CASSLATAYNEQFF
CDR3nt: TGTGCCAGCAGCTTAGCCACAGCCTACAATGAGCAGTTCTTC

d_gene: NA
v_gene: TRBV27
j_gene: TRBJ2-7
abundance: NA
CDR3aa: CASSPRFAGLYEQYF
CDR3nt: TGTGCCAGCAGTCCCCGATTCGCAGGGCTCTACGAGCAGTACTTC

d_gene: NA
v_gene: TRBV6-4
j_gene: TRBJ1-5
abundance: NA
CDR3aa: CASSDRNQPQHF
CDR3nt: TGTGCCAGCAGTGACAGGAATCAGCCCCAGCATTTT

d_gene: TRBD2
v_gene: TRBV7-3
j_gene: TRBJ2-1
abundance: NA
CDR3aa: CASSLGPDVGRDYRGQFF
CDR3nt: TGTGCCAGCAGCTTGGGACCGGACGTCGGGAGGGACTATAGGGGGCAGTTCTTC

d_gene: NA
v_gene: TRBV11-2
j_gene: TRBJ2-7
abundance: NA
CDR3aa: CASSLEGSGSSYEQYF
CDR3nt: TGTGCCAGCAGCTTAGAGGGTTCAGGGAGCTCCTACGAGCAGTACTTC

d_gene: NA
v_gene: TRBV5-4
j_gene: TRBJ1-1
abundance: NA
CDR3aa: CASSLSYNTEAFF
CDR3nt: TGTGCCAGCAGCTTGTCTTACAACACTGAAGCTTTCTTT

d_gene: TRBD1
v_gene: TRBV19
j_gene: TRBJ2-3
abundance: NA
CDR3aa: CASSRGDRDPDTQYF
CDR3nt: TGTGCCAGTAGTAGAGGGGACAGGGATCCAGATACGCAGTATTTT

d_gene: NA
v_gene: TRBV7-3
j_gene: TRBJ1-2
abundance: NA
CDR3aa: CASSLNRAPYGYTF
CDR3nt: TGTGCCAGCAGCTTAAACAGAGCCCCATATGGCTACACCTTC

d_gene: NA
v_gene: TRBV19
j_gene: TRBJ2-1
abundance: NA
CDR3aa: CASSIGGTHNEQFF
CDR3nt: TGTGCCAGTAGTATTGGGGGCACCCACAATGAGCAGTTCTTC

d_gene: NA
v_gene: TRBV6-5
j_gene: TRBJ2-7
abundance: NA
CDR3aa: CASREGSEQYF
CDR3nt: TGTGCCAGCAGGGAGGGGTCCGAGCAGTACTTC

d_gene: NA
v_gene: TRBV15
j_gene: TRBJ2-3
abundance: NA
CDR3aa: CATSREPRSTDTQYF
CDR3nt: TGTGCCACCAGCAGAGAGCCGAGAAGCACAGATACGCAGTATTTT

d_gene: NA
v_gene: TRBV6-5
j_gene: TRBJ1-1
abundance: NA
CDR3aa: CASKGLGGAFF
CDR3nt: TGTGCCAGCAAAGGACTGGGTGGAGCTTTCTTT

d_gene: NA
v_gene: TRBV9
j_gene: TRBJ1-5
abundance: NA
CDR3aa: CASSVQPGMGQPQHF
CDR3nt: TGTGCCAGCAGCGTACAACCAGGGATGGGGCAGCCCCAGCATTTT

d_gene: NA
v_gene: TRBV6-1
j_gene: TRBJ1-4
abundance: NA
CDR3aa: CASSVAFGLRPGNSEKLFF
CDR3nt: TGTGCCAGCAGTGTAGCCTTCGGGTTGAGACCGGGAAATTCAGAAAAACTGTTTTTT

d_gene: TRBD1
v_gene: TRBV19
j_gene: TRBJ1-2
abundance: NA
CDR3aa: CASEASEGGSYGYTF
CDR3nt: TGTGCCAGTGAGGCTTCAGAAGGGGGCAGCTATGGCTACACCTTC

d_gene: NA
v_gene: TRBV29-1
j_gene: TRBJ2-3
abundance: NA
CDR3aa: CSVEDGLEDTQYF
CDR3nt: TGCAGCGTTGAAGATGGCCTGGAGGACACGCAGTATTTT

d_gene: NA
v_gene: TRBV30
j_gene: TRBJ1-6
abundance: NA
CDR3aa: CAWGRLGNSPLHF
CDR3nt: TGTGCCTGGGGACGCCTCGGGAATTCACCCCTCCACTTT

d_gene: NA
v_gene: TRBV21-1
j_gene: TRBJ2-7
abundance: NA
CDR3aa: CASSPRANVGQGFFEQYF
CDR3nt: TGTGCCAGCAGCCCGAGGGCGAATGTCGGGCAGGGTTTTTTCGAGCAGTACTTC

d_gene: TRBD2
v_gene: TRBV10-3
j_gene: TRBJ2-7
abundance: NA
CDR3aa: CAISESREGYEQYF
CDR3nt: TGTGCCATCAGTGAGTCGAGGGAGGGCTACGAGCAGTACTTC

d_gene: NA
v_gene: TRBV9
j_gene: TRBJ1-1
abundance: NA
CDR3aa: CASSVGGSNTEAFF
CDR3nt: TGTGCCAGCAGCGTAGGGGGTTCGAACACTGAAGCTTTCTTT

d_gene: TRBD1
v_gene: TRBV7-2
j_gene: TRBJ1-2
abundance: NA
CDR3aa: CASSLAFGTANYGYTF
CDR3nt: TGTGCCAGCAGCTTAGCGTTCGGGACAGCGAACTATGGCTACACCTTC

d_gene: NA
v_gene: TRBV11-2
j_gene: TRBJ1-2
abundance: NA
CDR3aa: CASSVTRDSGGYGYTF
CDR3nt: TGTGCCAGCAGCGTCACTCGGGACTCAGGCGGGTATGGCTACACCTTC

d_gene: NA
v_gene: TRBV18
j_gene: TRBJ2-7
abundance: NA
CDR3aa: CASSPSGPDEQYF
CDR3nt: TGTGCCAGCTCACCAAGCGGGCCCGACGAGCAGTACTTC

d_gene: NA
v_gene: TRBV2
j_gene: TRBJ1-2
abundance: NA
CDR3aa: CASSTRTDFYGYTF
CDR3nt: TGTGCCAGCAGTACCCGGACAGACTTCTATGGCTACACCTTC

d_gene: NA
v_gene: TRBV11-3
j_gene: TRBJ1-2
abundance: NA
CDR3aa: CASSLGGEDGRYGYTF
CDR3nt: TGTGCCAGCAGCTTAGGGGGGGAGGACGGACGCTATGGCTACACCTTC

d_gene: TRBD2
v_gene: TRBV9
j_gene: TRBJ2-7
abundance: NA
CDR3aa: CASSVGSGIYEQYF
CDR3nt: TGTGCCAGCAGCGTGGGTAGCGGGATCTACGAGCAGTACTTC

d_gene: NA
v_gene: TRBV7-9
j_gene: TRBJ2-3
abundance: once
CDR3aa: CASSLLALPTDTQYF
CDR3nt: TGTGCCAGCAGCTTATTGGCCCTCCCCACAGATACGCAGTATTTT

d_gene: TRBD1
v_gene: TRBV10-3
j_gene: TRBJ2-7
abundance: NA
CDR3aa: CAISEATGLAYEQYF
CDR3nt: TGTGCCATCAGTGAGGCGACAGGGTTGGCCTACGAGCAGTACTTC

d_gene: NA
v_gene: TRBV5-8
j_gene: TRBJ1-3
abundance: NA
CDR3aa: CASSLAIIPSGNTIYF
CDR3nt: TGTGCCAGCAGCTTGGCAATCATCCCCTCTGGAAACACCATATATTTT

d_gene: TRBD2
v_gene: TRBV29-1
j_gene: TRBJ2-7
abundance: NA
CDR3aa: CSVETSGNYEQYF
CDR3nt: TGCAGCGTTGAGACTAGCGGGAACTACGAGCAGTACTTC

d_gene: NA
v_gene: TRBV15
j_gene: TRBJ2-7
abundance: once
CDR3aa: CATSSVGPRGTYEQYF
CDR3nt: TGTGCCACCAGCAGTGTAGGGCCCCGGGGGACCTACGAGCAGTACTTC

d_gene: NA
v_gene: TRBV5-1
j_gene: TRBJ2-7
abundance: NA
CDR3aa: CASSPDTATYEQYF
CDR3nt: TGCGCCAGCAGCCCGGACACGGCTACCTACGAGCAGTACTTC

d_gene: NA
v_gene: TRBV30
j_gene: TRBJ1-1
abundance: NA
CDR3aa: CAITSGPWEAFF
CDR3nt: TGTGCTATCACCTCCGGACCCTGGGAAGCTTTCTTT

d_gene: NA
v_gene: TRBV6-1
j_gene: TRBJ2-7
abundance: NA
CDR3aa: CASSELGLGTYEQYF
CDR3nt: TGTGCCAGCAGTGAACTTGGGTTGGGTACCTACGAGCAGTACTTC

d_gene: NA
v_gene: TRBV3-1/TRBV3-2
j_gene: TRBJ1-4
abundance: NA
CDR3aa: CASSQDQPRRNEKLFF
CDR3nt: TGTGCCAGCAGCCAAGATCAGCCCAGGCGGAATGAAAAACTGTTTTTT

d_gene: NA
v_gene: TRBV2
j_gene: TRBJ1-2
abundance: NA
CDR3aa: CASRVYEERNYGYTF
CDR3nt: TGTGCCAGCAGGGTTTATGAGGAAAGGAACTATGGCTACACCTTC

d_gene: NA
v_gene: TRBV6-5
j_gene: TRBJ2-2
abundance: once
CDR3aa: CASTLELTGELFF
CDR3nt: TGTGCCAGCACTCTAGAGCTCACCGGGGAGCTGTTTTTT

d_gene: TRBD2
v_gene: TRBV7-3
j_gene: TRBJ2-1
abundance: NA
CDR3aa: CASSFNGGLAGDNEQFF
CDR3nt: TGTGCCAGCAGCTTTAACGGCGGACTAGCGGGAGACAATGAGCAGTTCTTC

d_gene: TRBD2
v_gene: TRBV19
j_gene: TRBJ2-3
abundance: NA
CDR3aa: CASSFGLAGAWSDTQYF
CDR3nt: TGTGCCAGTAGTTTTGGACTAGCGGGAGCTTGGTCAGATACGCAGTATTTT

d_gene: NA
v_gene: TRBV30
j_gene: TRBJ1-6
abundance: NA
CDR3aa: CAWSDMADAGINSPLHF
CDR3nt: TGTGCCTGGAGTGACATGGCAGACGCCGGAATTAATTCACCCCTCCACTTT

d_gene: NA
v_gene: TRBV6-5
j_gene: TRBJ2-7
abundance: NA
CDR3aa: CASKSSYYEQYF
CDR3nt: TGTGCCAGTAAATCCAGCTACTACGAGCAGTACTTC

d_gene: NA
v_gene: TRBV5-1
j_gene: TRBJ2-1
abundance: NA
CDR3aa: CASSLSQGIRSYNEQFF
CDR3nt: TGCGCCAGCAGTCTCTCTCAGGGAATCCGCTCCTACAATGAGCAGTTCTTC